The 13 T cell receptor beta chains below all came from one sample that was sequenced in a study of blood T cell repertoires in COVID-19. Produced via immunoSEQ multiplex PCR; TCRdb's table is partial and in-frame only. The sample has roughly 45,000 clones; about 85% are singletons. The sample taken for sequencing was peripheral blood. These receptors originate from a man aged 45-60 years with active COVID-19.

V gene TRBV7-9 combines with J gene TRBJ1-1; no clear D gene. Trimming pared 2 bases from V and 0 bases from J, leaving 7 bases between. Germline V CDR1 and CDR2: SEHNR, FQNEAQ (reference sequence). The CDR3 is 14 amino acids. CDR3 sequence reads: CASSLSKLNTEAFF. The CDR3 nucleotides read TGTGCCAGCAGCTTATCCAAATTGAACACTGAAGCTTTCTTT.

The rearrangement uses TRBV14 and TRBJ2-3, with D uncertain. The V end was cut by 0 bases, the J end by 8 bases, with 9 bases between. Per the germline V gene, CDR1 is SGHDN and CDR2 is FVKESK. CDR3 size: 13 residues. CDR3 loop: CASSQDVSGTQYF. CDR3 nucleotide sequence: TGTGCCAGCAGCCAAGATGTTAGTGGTACGCAGTATTTT.

This clone has only a few counts. The chain links TRBV3-1 (or the pseudogene TRBV3-2) to TRBJ1-5; 7 nucleotides match TRBD1. This CDR3 region has 13 residues. Germline CDR1 and CDR2: LGHDT and YNNKEL (reference sequence). V was clipped by 5 bases and J by 5 bases; unmatched bases: 3. CDR3 coding DNA: TGTGCCAGCAGCTTAGACAGGGATCAGCCCCAGCATTTT. Protein product: CASSLDRDQPQHF.

This clone has only a few counts. The J gene is TRBJ2-1, the V gene TRBV13; 10 bases are shared with TRBD1. This CDR3 spans 15 amino acids. J was trimmed by 9 bases and V by 4 bases; bases with no gene match: 9. Germline V gene sequence: CDR1 PRHDT, CDR2 FYEKMQ (reference sequence). The CDR3 is CASSSGTGEPGEQFF. The CDR3 region has the DNA TGTGCCAGCAGCTCCGGGACAGGGGAGCCAGGTGAGCAGTTCTTC.

V is TRBV9 and J is TRBJ2-1; TRBD2 might be the D (5 bases). Per germline, CDR1 SGDLS and CDR2 YYNGEE. This CDR3 region has 13 residues. Between the trimmed V and J ends, which lost 3 bases and 1 base, there was a span of 5 bases. CDR3: CASSAGSYNEQFF. CDR3 in DNA: TGTGCCAGCAGCGCGGGGTCCTACAATGAGCAGTTCTTC.

CDR3 residues: CASSVTAGGPNTGELFF. The CDR3 DNA follows: TGTGCCAGCAGCGTAACAGCGGGAGGACCGAACACCGGGGAGCTGTTTTTT. The chain combines TRBV9 with TRBJ2-2; 9 nucleotides match TRBD2. Trimming took 1 base from V and 0 from J; bases not matched to a gene: 4. Per germline, CDR1 SGDLS and CDR2 YYNGEE. The CDR3 is made up of 17 amino acids.

This chain uses TRBV4-1 with TRBJ2-3, with D uncertain. V lost 4 bases and J 4 bases, leaving 15 bases between the germline ends. Germline loops: CDR1 MGHRA, CDR2 YSYEKL. The CDR3 length is 15 residues. The CDR3 nucleotides are TGCGCCAGCAGCCGAACAGTCTCCCAGGCAGATACGCAGTATTTT. Its protein is CASSRTVSQADTQYF.

The CDR3 here is CASSLVGGLDGYTF. As DNA, the CDR3 is TGTGCCAGCAGTTTGGTCGGGGGATTGGATGGCTACACCTTC. J is TRBJ1-2 and V is TRBV27; a weak D match, TRBD1 (5 bases). The V end was cut by 3 bases, the J end by 6 bases, with 14 bases between. This CDR3 is built from 14 residues. The V gene's germline CDR1 is MNHEY and CDR2 SMNVEV (reference sequence).

This chain uses TRBV19 with TRBJ2-5; D may be TRBD2 (5 bases). Germline CDR1 is LNHDA and CDR2 is SQIVND (reference sequence). V was shortened by 7 bases and J by 6 bases, with 18 bases between the two germline ends. This CDR3 has 14 residues. The CDR3 is CASIGSWWEKTQYF. The CDR3 bases are TGTGCCAGTATTGGGTCGTGGTGGGAGAAGACCCAGTACTTC.

The CDR3 nucleotides read TGTGCCAGCAGCTCCGGACAGGGGCGAGAGACCCAGTACTTC. This translates into CASSSGQGRETQYF. The rearrangement joins TRBV7-9 to TRBJ2-5, with TRBD1 identical over 9 bases. The trim removed 4 bases at V and 4 bases at J, leaving 4 bases unmatched. Per the germline V gene, CDR1 is SEHNR and CDR2 is FQNEAQ (reference sequence). This CDR3 contains 14 residues. The full variable domain, its missing parts supplied by reference TRBV7-9 and TRBJ2-5, is DTGVSQNPRHKITKRGQNVTFRCDPISEHNRLYWYRQTLGQGPEFLTYFQNEAQLEKSRLLSDRFSAERPKGSFSTLEIQRTEQGDSAMYLCASSSGQGRETQYFGPGTRLLVL.

CDR3 residues: CASSLATTVAEQFF. CDR3 sequence (DNA): TGTGCCAGCAGTTTAGCCACCACAGTCGCTGAGCAGTTCTTC. The chain carries TRBV28 and TRBJ2-1; D not certain. V was cut by 2 bases and J by 9 bases, with 14 bases left in between. The CDR3 is made up of 14 amino acids. The germline V gene has CDR1 MDHEN and CDR2 SYDVKM.

This clone has a single count. The V call is TRBV2, the J call TRBJ1-6; D may be TRBD1 (5 bases). The CDR3 covers 16 residues. Germline CDR1 and CDR2: SNHLY and FYNNEI. V lost 7 bases and J lost 7, with 20 bases in between. Here the CDR3 reads CASILGTSPRNSPLHF. CDR3 coding DNA: TGTGCCAGCATTCTGGGGACTTCACCCCGAAATTCACCCCTCCACTTT.

V is TRBV5-8 and J is TRBJ2-7; 10 bases match TRBD1. The CDR3 runs to 13 residues. With V trimmed by 3 bases and J by 6 bases, 3 bases remained unmatched. Germline V gene lookup returns CDR1 SGHTS and CDR2 YDEGEE. The CDR3 loop is CASSWDRGTEQYF. In DNA, the CDR3 is TGTGCCAGCAGCTGGGACAGGGGTACCGAGCAGTACTTC. The complete variable domain, with remaining parts taken from reference TRBV5-8 and TRBJ2-7, reads EAGVTQSPTHLIKTRGQQATLRCSPISGHTSVYWYQQALGLGLQFLLWYDEGEERNRGNFPPRFSGRQFPNYSSELNVNALELEDSALYLCASSWDRGTEQYFGPGTRLTVT.